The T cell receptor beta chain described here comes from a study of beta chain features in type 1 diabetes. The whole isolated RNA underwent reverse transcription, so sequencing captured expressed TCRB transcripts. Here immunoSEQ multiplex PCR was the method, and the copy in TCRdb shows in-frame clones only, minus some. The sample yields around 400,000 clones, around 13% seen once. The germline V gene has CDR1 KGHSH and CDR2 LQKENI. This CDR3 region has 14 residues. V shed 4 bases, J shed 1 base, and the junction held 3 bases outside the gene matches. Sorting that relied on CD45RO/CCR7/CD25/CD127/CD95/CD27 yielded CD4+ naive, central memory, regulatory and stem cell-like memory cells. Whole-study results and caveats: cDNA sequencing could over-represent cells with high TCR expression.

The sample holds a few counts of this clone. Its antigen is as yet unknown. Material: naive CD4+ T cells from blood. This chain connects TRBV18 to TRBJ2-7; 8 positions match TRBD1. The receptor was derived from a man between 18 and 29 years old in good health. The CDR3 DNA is TGTGCCAGCTCACGGGACAGGAGTTCCTACGAGCAGTACTTC. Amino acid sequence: CASSRDRSSYEQYF.